These 20 T cell receptor beta chains originate from one sample sequenced in a study of blood T cell repertoires in COVID-19. Here immunoSEQ multiplex PCR was the method, and the copy in TCRdb shows in-frame clones only, minus some. The data show about 360,000 clones, over 75% seen once. The sample comprised PBMCs or T cells enriched from blood (not recorded which). All receptors come from a man aged 25 to 40 who had recovered from COVID-19.

The CDR3 DNA follows: TGTGCCAGTAGTATTTCCCCGTATAGCACAGATACGCAGTATTTT. Protein sequence: CASSISPYSTDTQYF. V gene TRBV19 combines with J gene TRBJ2-3; D remains ambiguous. V was trimmed by 3 bases and J by 0 bases, leaving 10 bases between them. The CDR3 length is 15 residues. Germline V lookup: CDR1 LNHDA, CDR2 SQIVND (reference sequence).

In DNA form, the CDR3 reads TGTGCCAGCAGCCGGGGACAGTCCTACGAGCAGTACTTC. Translating it yields CASSRGQSYEQYF. The genes are TRBV12-3 or TRBV12-4 and TRBJ2-7, with TRBD1 matching over 7 bases. The CDR3 loop spans 13 amino acids. V lost 6 bases, J lost 1 base, and 3 bases stayed unmatched.

Here the CDR3 reads CASGGERVSGSPLHF. CDR3 bases: TGTGCCAGCGGGGGGGAAAGGGTTTCAGGTTCACCCCTCCACTTT. The rearrangement joins TRBV7-2 to TRBJ1-6; a weak D match, TRBD1 (5 bases). The CDR3 is made up of 15 amino acids. From germline, CDR1 is SGHTA and CDR2 FQGNSA. V shed 8 bases and J shed 9 bases, with 20 bases lying between them.

The V and J genes are TRBV9 and TRBJ2-7; 8 bases align to TRBD1. V lost 5 bases to trimming and J lost 1 base; unmatched junction nucleotides: 8. CDR3 length: 15 residues. Germline CDR1 and CDR2: SGDLS and YYNGEE. CDR3 sequence (DNA): TGTGCCAGCAGTTCGGGACAGGTCGGTTCCTACGAGCAGTACTTC. This sequence encodes CASSSGQVGSYEQYF.

On this clone itself: An end of the junction differs from the germline gene, which may be a read error. The CDR3 DNA follows: TGTGCCAGCCGTGACTTTGACAGTAGCGGAAAACTGTTTTTT. It yields the protein CASRDFDSSGKLFF. The chain joins TRBV2 to TRBJ1-4, with D possibly being TRBD1 (5 bases). The CDR3 runs to 14 residues. CDR1 and CDR2 (germline): SNHLY, FYNNEI.

The rearrangement joins TRBV30 to TRBJ2-7; TRBD1 matches at 8 bases. Germline V lookup: CDR1 GTSNPN, CDR2 SVGIG (reference sequence). CDR3 length: 17 residues. Losses at the gene ends were 1 base for V and 3 bases for J; bases not matched to a gene: 14. The CDR3, as DNA: TGTGCCTGGAGTGCGCCGGGACAGGAAGGCTCCAACTACGAGCAGTACTTC. It encodes CAWSAPGQEGSNYEQYF. The full variable domain, its missing parts supplied by reference TRBV30 and TRBJ2-7, is SQTIHQWPATLVQPVGSPLSLECTVEGTSNPNLYWYRQAAGRGLQLLFYSVGIGQISSEVPQNLSASRPQDRQFILSSKKLLLSDSGFYLCAWSAPGQEGSNYEQYFGPGTRLTVT.

This clone was observed a handful of times. This sequence joins TRBV3-1 (or the pseudogene TRBV3-2) and TRBJ2-7; D is possibly TRBD1 (5 bases). V lost 2 bases and J 3 bases, leaving 11 bases between the germline ends. From germline, CDR1 is LGHDT and CDR2 YNNKEL (reference sequence). The CDR3 has 14 residues. The CDR3 coding sequence is TGTGCCAGCAGCCAATCGGACATACTCTACGAGCAGTACTTC. Encoded protein: CASSQSDILYEQYF.

The J gene is TRBJ1-5, the V gene TRBV30, with D perhaps matching TRBD1 (6 bases). This CDR3 region has 14 residues. Trimming removed 0 bases at V and 2 bases at J, with 8 bases between. Germline V gene lookup returns CDR1 GTSNPN and CDR2 SVGIG (reference sequence). CDR3 sequence: CAWSVRGGNQPQHF. DNA of the CDR3: TGTGCCTGGAGTGTCAGGGGCGGCAATCAGCCCCAGCATTTT.

This clone was seen only once. The chain recombines TRBV21-1 with TRBJ1-2. TRBV21-1 constitutes a pseudogene. The CDR3 is made up of 15 amino acids. The CDR3 nucleotides read TGTGCCAGCAGCAAATGGGGGAGGGTACCCTATGGCTACACCTTC. The encoded protein is CASSKWGRVPYGYTF.

The genes are TRBV6-2 or TRBV6-3 and TRBJ1-6; D remains unclear. This CDR3 region has 15 residues. CDR1 is MNHEY, CDR2 SVGEGT, per germline. Trimming took off 3 bases at V and 9 bases at J, with 15 bases between the two ends. CDR3: CASSYQPGGPSPLHF. Here the CDR3 DNA reads TGTGCCAGCAGTTATCAGCCAGGTGGGCCTTCACCCCTCCACTTT.

The rearrangement joins TRBV18 to TRBJ2-7; D possibly corresponds to TRBD2 (6 bases). Trimming removed 2 bases from V and 2 bases from J, with 10 bases in between. The CDR3 extends over 14 amino acids. The germline gives CDR1 KGHSH, CDR2 LQKENI. CDR3 residues: CASSPGRDAYEQYF. The CDR3 DNA is TGTGCCAGCTCACCAGGGCGGGACGCCTACGAGCAGTACTTC.

The chain couples TRBV10-3 to TRBJ1-4, with TRBD1 matching over 8 bases. Trimming cost V 3 bases and J 1 base; bases outside gene matches: 7. The CDR3 has 17 amino acids. Germline lookup yields CDR1 ENHRY and CDR2 SYGVKD. The CDR3 DNA sequence: TGTGCCATCAGTGAACCCGGACAGGGAAGAACTAATGAAAAACTGTTTTTT. This translates into CAISEPGQGRTNEKLFF.

V and J are TRBV15 and TRBJ1-1; D perhaps matches TRBD1 (5 bases). CDR1 and CDR2 (germline): LNHNV, YYDKDF (reference sequence). V dropped 5 bases and J dropped 0 bases, with 13 bases sitting between them. The CDR3 contains 15 residues. Written as DNA, the CDR3 is TGTGCCACCAGCGGGTCCAGGGCGCTGAACACTGAAGCTTTCTTT. Amino acids: CATSGSRALNTEAFF.

With regard to this clone: This CDR3 is also generated by other DNA sequences in the sample. V is TRBV18 and J is TRBJ1-1; D is undetermined. The ends were cut back, 2 bases at V and 0 bases at J, with 10 bases in the middle. The length of the CDR3 is 15 residues. CDR1 is KGHSH and CDR2 is LQKENI in the germline V gene. The CDR3 coding sequence is TGTGCCAGCTCACCATACGGAGCCATGAACACTGAAGCTTTCTTT. Encoded protein: CASSPYGAMNTEAFF.

This chain uses TRBV6-1 with TRBJ2-2; a possible D gene is TRBD1 (6 bases). This CDR3 is built from 15 residues. The V end lost 2 bases, the J end lost 3 bases, and 10 bases lay between the germline ends. The germline V gene encodes CDR1 MNHNS and CDR2 SASEGT. The CDR3 sequence: CASSEYTGYTGELFF. The CDR3 DNA reads TGTGCCAGCAGTGAATACACAGGGTACACCGGGGAGCTGTTTTTT.

This clone was detected only once. This chain links TRBV27 with TRBJ1-5; D call uncertain. The length of the CDR3 is 16 residues. From germline, CDR1 is MNHEY and CDR2 SMNVEV (reference sequence). The V and J ends lost 0 bases and 0 bases respectively, with 9 bases between them. The CDR3 spells CASSLSGLYSNQPQHF. CDR3 DNA: TGTGCCAGCAGTTTATCAGGACTCTATAGCAATCAGCCCCAGCATTTT.

The chain links TRBV20-1 to TRBJ1-2; D possibly corresponds to TRBD1 (5 bases). The CDR3 spans 13 residues. With 3 bases removed from V and 4 bases from J, the gap between germline ends came to 12 bases. Germline V gene data show CDR1 as DFQATT and CDR2 as SNEGSKA (reference sequence). The DNA of the CDR3 is TGCAGTGCTAGTTCTCCAGGGATCTATGGCTACACCTTC. The encoded protein is CSASSPGIYGYTF.

The V and J genes are TRBV9 and TRBJ1-6; 7 bases are shared with TRBD1. V lost 6 bases, J lost 6 bases, and 6 bases stayed unmatched. The CDR3 runs to 14 residues. Germline CDR1 and CDR2: SGDLS and YYNGEE. The CDR3 region is CASTRQGGNSPLHF. CDR3 DNA sequence: TGTGCCAGCACCAGACAGGGTGGTAATTCACCCCTCCACTTT.

The genes are TRBV7-2 and TRBJ2-1, with 9 bases lining up with TRBD1. This CDR3 spans 14 amino acids. After removal of 5 bases from V and 7 bases from J, the junction contained 6 bases not matched to a gene. From germline, CDR1 is SGHTA and CDR2 FQGNSA. The CDR3 sequence is CASSLGTGRNEQFF. The DNA of the CDR3 is TGTGCCAGCAGCCTCGGGACAGGGCGTAATGAGCAGTTCTTC.

V and J are TRBV11-2 and TRBJ1-6; D perhaps matches TRBD1 (5 bases). The CDR3 extends over 14 amino acids. Per the germline V gene, CDR1 is SGHAT and CDR2 is FQNNGV. The germline V and J ends were trimmed by 4 bases and 5 bases, with 9 bases remaining between them. The CDR3 region has the DNA TGTGCCAGCAGCTACTCGGGGGATAATTCACCCCTCCACTTT. It yields the protein CASSYSGDNSPLHF.